The 9 T cell receptor beta chains given below trace back to one sample, sequenced in a study of shared clonotypes between healthy human individuals. Generated by immunoSEQ multiplex PCR, the TCRdb table keeps only in-frame clones and is missing some. The repertoire has about 520,000 clones, more than 65% of them found once; the top ten carry approximately 12%. The sample consisted of PBMCs. The receptor set was obtained from a woman aged 40-49 years in good health. Some clones in this sample may be carry-over from other donors' samples.

Details on this clone: This likely came from a read error, as a far larger clone is one base away. This CDR3 is also generated by other DNA sequences in the sample. The chain has TRBV9 and TRBJ1-1; TRBD1 matches at 8 bases. The germline gives CDR1 SGDLS, CDR2 YYNGEE. V gave up 6 bases and J gave up 0 bases; unmatched junction bases: 7. CDR3 length equals 15 residues. The CDR3 region has the DNA TGTGCCAGCATCATTCAGGGGGCTGTGAACACTGAAGCTTTCTTT. Protein product: CASIIQGAVNTEAFF. Based on the CDR3 plus reference TRBV9 and TRBJ1-1, the full variable domain is DSGVTQTPKHLITATGQRVTLRCSPRSGDLSVYWYQQSLDQGLQFLIQYYNGEERAKGNILERFSAQQFPDLHSELNLSSLELGDSALYFCASIIQGAVNTEAFFGQGTRLTVV.

The rearrangement joins TRBV30 to TRBJ1-1; TRBD1 aligns across 8 bases. The length of the CDR3 is 14 residues. J gave up 3 bases and V 4 bases, and 7 bases lay outside the gene matches. CDR1 GTSNPN and CDR2 SVGIG come from the germline V gene (reference sequence). CDR3 coding DNA: TGTGCCTGGAAACACAGGGGGAGGGACACTGAAGCTTTCTTT. Residues: CAWKHRGRDTEAFF. The full variable domain, in which reference TRBV30 and TRBJ1-1 provide the parts outside the CDR3, is SQTIHQWPATLVQPVGSPLSLECTVEGTSNPNLYWYRQAAGRGLQLLFYSVGIGQISSEVPQNLSASRPQDRQFILSSKKLLLSDSGFYLCAWKHRGRDTEAFFGQGTRLTVV.

In this sample, this clone turned up a few times. The sample has other DNA sequences that encode this CDR3 too. This chain links TRBV5-1 with TRBJ2-3; D not certain. V lost 0 bases and J 2 bases, leaving 7 bases between the germline ends. The CDR3 has 14 residues. The germline gives CDR1 SGHRS, CDR2 YFSETQ. CDR3 in amino acids: CASSLEQFTDTQYF. The CDR3 DNA sequence: TGCGCCAGCAGCTTGGAGCAATTCACAGATACGCAGTATTTT.

The gene calls are TRBV30 and TRBJ2-1; possible D gene TRBD2, 5 bases. With 0 bases removed from V and 10 bases from J, the gap between germline ends came to 25 bases. The germline V gene encodes CDR1 GTSNPN and CDR2 SVGIG (reference sequence). CDR3 length equals 17 residues. The CDR3 spells CAWSVRLGEGQWEEQFF. CDR3 sequence (DNA): TGTGCCTGGAGTGTACGATTAGGCGAGGGTCAATGGGAGGAGCAGTTCTTC.

Remarks on this clone: Given a far larger clone just one base away, this is likely a sequencing read error. This specimen includes other DNA sequences encoding the same CDR3. The rearrangement links TRBV30 to TRBJ2-1; D is perhaps TRBD1 or TRBD2 (5 bases each). The CDR3 totals 14 residues. V was clipped by 1 base and J by 2 bases, with 9 bases between them. The germline gives CDR1 GTSNPN, CDR2 SVGIG (reference sequence). CDR3 nucleotide sequence: TGTGCCTGGAGTGGGGGGATCCCCTACAATGAGCAGTTCTTC. Amino acid sequence: CAWSGGIPYNEQFF.

This chain links TRBV28 with TRBJ2-1; D is undetermined. The CDR3 covers 11 residues. Germline loops: CDR1 MDHEN, CDR2 SYDVKM. V lost 2 bases, J lost 8 bases, and 4 bases lay in between. The CDR3 nucleotides are TGTGCCAGCAGTTTACAGGATGAGCAGTTCTTC. Its protein is CASSLQDEQFF.

The chain couples TRBV5-4 to TRBJ2-7; TRBD2 aligns across 10 bases. CDR1 is SGHNT, CDR2 YYREEE, per germline (reference sequence). This CDR3 has 15 residues. V gave up 4 bases and J gave up 5 bases; unmatched junction bases: 9. The CDR3: CASSTLAGGVDEQYF. The DNA for the CDR3 is TGTGCCAGCAGCACGTTAGCGGGAGGTGTCGACGAGCAGTACTTC.

As concerns this clone: This CDR3 is also generated by other DNA sequences in the sample. The chain combines TRBV6-1 with TRBJ2-5; a possible D gene is TRBD1 (6 bases). The J call is doubtful: the DNA matches TRBJ2-7 better. CDR3 size: 16 residues. Germline-derived CDR1 and CDR2 are MNHNS and SASEGT. The CDR3 loop is CASSEVPGHRSYEQYF. In DNA form, the CDR3 reads TGTGCCAGCAGTGAAGTACCGGGACACCGCTCCTACGAGCAGTACTTC.

On this clone itself: Within the sample, other DNA sequences also encode this same CDR3. V is TRBV7-2 and J is TRBJ2-7, with no clear D. This CDR3 has 13 residues. With 1 base removed from V and 0 bases from J, the gap between germline ends came to 4 bases. Germline V gene lookup returns CDR1 SGHTA and CDR2 FQGNSA. The CDR3 coding sequence is TGTGCCAGCAGCTTAGACTACTCCTACGAGCAGTACTTC. Translated, it gives CASSLDYSYEQYF.